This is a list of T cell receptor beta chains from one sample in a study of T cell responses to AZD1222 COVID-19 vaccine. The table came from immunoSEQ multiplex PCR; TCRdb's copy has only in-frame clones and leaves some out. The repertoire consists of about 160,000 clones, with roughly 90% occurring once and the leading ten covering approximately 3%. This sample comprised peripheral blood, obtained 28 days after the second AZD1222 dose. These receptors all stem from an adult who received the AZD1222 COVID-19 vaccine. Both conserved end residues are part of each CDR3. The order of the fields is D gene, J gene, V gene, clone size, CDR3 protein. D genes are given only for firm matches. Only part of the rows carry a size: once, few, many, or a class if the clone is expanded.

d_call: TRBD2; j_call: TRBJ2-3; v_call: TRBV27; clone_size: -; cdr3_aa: CASSLSLAGGVDTQYF
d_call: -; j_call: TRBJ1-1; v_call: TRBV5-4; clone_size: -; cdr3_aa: CASSLGRTEAFF
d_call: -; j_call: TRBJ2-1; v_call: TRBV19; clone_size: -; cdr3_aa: CASTQDRFSYNEQFF
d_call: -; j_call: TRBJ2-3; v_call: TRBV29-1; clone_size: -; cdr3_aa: CSVGGQYTDTQYF
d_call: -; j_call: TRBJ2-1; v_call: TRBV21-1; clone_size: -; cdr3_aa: CASSPGAEQFF
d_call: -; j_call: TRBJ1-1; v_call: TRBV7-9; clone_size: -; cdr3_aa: CASSLEPPRAFF
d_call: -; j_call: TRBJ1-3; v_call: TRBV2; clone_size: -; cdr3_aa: CASSAQSLSGNTIYF
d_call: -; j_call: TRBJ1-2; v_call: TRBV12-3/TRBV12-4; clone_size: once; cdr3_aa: CASSLPPNYGYTF
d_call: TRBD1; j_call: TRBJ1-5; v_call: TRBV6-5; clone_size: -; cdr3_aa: CASSYNRGNNQPQHF
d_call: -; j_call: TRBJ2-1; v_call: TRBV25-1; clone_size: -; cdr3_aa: CASSVGGNEQFF
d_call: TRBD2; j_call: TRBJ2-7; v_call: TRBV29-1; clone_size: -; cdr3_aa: CSVLAVAYEQYF
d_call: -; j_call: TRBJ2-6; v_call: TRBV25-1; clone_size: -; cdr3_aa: CASSEYAGTSGANVLTF
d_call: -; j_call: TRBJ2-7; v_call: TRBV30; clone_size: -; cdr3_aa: CAWSVNEQYF
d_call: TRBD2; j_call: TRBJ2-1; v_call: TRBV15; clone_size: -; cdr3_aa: CATSSRVAGGLTSSYNEQFF
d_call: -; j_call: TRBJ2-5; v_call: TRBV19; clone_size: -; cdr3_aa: CASSIDSGETQYF
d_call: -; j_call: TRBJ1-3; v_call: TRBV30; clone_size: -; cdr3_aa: CAWGPRTTSGNTIYF
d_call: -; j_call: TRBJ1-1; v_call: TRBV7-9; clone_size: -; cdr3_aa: CASRRGLDTEAFF
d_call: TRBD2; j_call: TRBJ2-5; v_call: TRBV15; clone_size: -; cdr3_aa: CATSRRSTSGGVRETQYF
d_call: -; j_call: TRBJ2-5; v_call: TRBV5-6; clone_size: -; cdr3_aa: CASSLPVQETQYF
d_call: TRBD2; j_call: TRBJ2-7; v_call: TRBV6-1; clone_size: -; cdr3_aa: CASSAPGTSGRFVGYEQYF
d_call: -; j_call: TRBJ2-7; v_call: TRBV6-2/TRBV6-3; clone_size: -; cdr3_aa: CASSYSNGGALVVEQYF
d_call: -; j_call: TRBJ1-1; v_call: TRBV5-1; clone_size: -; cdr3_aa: CASSLGGASEAFF
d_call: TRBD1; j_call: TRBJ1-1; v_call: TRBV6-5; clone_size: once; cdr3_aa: CASSPGTVEAFF
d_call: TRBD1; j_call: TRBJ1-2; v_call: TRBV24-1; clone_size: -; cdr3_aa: CATSDWTGPGGYTF
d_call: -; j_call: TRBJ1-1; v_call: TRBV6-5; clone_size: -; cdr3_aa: CASTKHVNTEAFF
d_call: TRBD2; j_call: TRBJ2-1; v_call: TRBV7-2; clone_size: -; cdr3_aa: CASSASSGTATNEQFF
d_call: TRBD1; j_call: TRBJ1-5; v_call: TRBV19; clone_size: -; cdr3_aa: CASSIEGGQGNQPQHF
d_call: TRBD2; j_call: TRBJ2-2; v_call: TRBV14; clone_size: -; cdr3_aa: CASSQAPPPTSGWNTGELFF
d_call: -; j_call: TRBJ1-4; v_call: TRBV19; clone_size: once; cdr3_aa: CASIGDLPKGLFF
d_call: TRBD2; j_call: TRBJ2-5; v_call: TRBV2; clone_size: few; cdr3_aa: CASSPGLAEETQYF
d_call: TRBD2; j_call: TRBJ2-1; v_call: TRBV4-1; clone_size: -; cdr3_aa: CASSLPTSGKVIRQFF
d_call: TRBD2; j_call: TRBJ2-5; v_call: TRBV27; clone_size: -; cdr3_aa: CASRTGLAGGQETQYF
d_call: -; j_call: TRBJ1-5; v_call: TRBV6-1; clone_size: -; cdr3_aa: CASSEKRDPSNQPQHF
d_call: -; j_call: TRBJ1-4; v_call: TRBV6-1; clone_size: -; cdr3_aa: CASSEWATLPNEKLFF
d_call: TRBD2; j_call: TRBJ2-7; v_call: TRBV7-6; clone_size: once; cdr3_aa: CASSRTIAGEDEQYF
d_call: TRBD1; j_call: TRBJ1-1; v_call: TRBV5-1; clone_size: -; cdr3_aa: CASSSGGGTEAFF
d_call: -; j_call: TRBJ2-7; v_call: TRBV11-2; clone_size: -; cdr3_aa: CASSPRWDSYEQYF
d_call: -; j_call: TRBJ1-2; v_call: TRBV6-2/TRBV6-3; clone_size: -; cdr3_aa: CASSYSITVFGGGYTF
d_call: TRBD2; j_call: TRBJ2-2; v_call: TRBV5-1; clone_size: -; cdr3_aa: CASSPLAGDPGELFF
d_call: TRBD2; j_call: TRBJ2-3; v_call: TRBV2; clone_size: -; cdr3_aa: CASRKLAGTDTQYF
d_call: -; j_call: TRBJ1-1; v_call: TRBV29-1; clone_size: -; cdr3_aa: CSVGTGNTEAFF
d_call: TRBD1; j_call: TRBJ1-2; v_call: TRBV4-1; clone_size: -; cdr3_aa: CASSPARRTGGSYTF
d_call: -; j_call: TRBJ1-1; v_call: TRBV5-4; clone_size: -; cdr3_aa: CASRYTGNDEAFF
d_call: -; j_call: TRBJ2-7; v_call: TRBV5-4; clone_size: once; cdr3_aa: CASSPRDRSYEQYF
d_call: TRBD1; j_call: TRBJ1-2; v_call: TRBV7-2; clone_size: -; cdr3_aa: CASSLNMRGQGYGYTF
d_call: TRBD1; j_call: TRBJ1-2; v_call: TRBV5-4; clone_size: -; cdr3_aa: CASSLQGGANYGYTF
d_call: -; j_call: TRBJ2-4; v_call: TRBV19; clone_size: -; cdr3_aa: CASSIKGQLLGLAKNIQYF
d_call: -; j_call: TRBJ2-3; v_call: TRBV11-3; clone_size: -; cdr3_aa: CASSHPSTDTQYF
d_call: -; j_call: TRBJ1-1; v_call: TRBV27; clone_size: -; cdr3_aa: CASSLSITGTEAFF
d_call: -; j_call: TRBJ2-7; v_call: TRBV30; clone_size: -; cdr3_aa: CAWTGYPTPYEQYF
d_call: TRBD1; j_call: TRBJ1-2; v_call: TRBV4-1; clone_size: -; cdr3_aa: CASSQDPDRGLGYTF
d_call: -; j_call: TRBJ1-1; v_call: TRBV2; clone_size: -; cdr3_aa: CASSVDGNTEAFF
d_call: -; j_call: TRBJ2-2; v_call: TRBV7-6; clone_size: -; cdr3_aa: CASKGNTGELFF
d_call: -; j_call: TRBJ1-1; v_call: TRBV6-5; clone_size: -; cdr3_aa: CASSLQVKNTEAFF
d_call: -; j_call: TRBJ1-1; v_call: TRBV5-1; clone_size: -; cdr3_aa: CASSLEGRQAEAFF
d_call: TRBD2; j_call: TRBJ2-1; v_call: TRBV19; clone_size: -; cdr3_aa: CASLGLAGPYNEQFF
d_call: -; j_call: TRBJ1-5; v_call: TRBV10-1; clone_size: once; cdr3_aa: CASSRRQNSNQPQHF
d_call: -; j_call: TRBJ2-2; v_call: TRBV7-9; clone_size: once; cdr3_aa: CASSFNWELFF
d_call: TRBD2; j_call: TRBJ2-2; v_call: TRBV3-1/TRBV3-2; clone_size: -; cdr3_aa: CASSPGLAGLTGELFF